This entry concerns a single T cell receptor (beta chain). The data belong to a study of blood T cell repertoires in COVID-19. Study overall: Samples representing acute and convalescent COVID-19 were sourced from the United States, Italy and Spain.

Original analysis: It was from reference gene primer amplification that nucleated cell counts were estimated. Measured with immunoSEQ multiplex PCR; TCRdb has only the in-frame clones, and not every one. The V and J calls and the clone size are those of that table, but D and trimming were determined from the DNA. The sample shows approximately 240,000 clones, about 80% of them seen only once. This CDR3 comprises 12 residues. CDR1 and CDR2 from the germline V gene are SGHDT and YYEEEE. The V segment lost 4 bases and the J segment 8 bases; nucleotides outside the gene matches: 2. This clonotype was obtained from a woman aged 60 to 75 with acute or convalescent COVID-19. The chain is built from TRBV5-6 and TRBJ2-1; TRBD1 aligns across 8 bases. Specimen: peripheral blood. CDR3 protein: CASSRTGYEQFF. For the CDR3, the DNA is TGTGCCAGCAGCCGGACAGGGTATGAGCAGTTCTTC.